These 2 T cell receptor beta chains were all obtained from the same sample, sequenced in a study of glioma-infiltrating T cells. Using RNA template, CDR3s of TCR alpha and beta were amplified with iRepertoire arm-PCR. TCRdb reprocessed the multiplex PCR reads with MiXCR, giving one entry per CDR3 protein. The sample includes some 120,000 distinct CDR3 sequences, 20% to 25% of them seen just once. What was sequenced was glioma tissue, nonneoplastic brain tissue, or PBMCs (not recorded which). The receptors here all came from a human donor with low-grade glioma or glioblastoma, undergoing nonglioma brain surgery, or in good health (not recorded which).

This clonotype turned up a few times. The V call is TRBV7-6, the J call TRBJ1-2; possibly TRBD1 for D (5 bases). CDR3 length: 16 amino acids. Germline CDR1 and CDR2: SGHVS and FNYEAQ. Trimming removed 4 bases from V and 4 bases from J, with 19 bases in between. This CDR3 is CASSSSFGGTGYGYTF. CDR3 DNA sequence: TGTGCCAGCAGCTCGTCGTTCGGGGGTACGGGCTATGGCTACACCTTC.

This clonotype was counted many times. The chain has TRBV12-3 or TRBV12-4 and TRBJ1-6; 7 positions agree with TRBD1. Trimming took 4 bases from V and 7 from J; bases not matched to a gene: 4. The CDR3 loop spans 14 amino acids. CDR3 region: CASSSQGRNSPLHF. In DNA form, the CDR3 reads TGTGCCAGCAGTTCACAGGGGAGGAATTCACCCCTCCACTTT.